This passage covers 32 T cell receptor beta chains from one sample sequenced in a study of shared clonotypes between healthy human individuals (dated by TCRdb to 2018 to 2020). The receptor library was made with the immunoSEQ multiplex PCR assay. TCRdb re-hosts the immuneACCESS table, in-frame sequences only. Its copies lack some clones; in the studies checked, an unresolved V gene accounts for under half of them, and the cause for the rest is not known. In this sample the table shows 950,000 to 1,200,000 clones, approximately 75% of which occur a single time. 0.89% of the sample lies in the top ten. Sequencing used memory CD4+ T cells from PBMCs. The meaning of the sample's cell subset or site label: CD45RA-negative fraction. The source of these receptors is a man aged 18 to 29 in good health. Some clones in this sample may be carry-over from other donors' samples.

To note about this clone: The identical CDR3 is also encoded by other nucleotide sequences in the sample. This CDR3 is CASSPGGYEQYF. Here the CDR3 DNA reads TGTGCCAGCAGCCCGGGCGGGTACGAGCAGTACTTC. This rearrangement joins TRBV7-9 to TRBJ2-7; D is possibly TRBD2 (5 bases). Germline CDR1 is SEHNR and CDR2 is FQNEAQ (reference sequence). The CDR3 spans 12 residues. V lost 5 bases to trimming and J lost 4 bases, with 9 bases between them.

This clone was observed once. The CDR3 loop reads CSVRRQGANYGYTF. CDR3 DNA sequence: TGCAGCGTTCGTAGACAGGGGGCTAACTATGGCTACACCTTC. The J gene is TRBJ1-2, the V gene TRBV29-1; the match to TRBD1 covers 9 bases. The CDR3 length is 14 residues. J gave up 0 bases and V 5 bases, and 4 bases lay outside the gene matches. In germline, CDR1 is SQVTM, CDR2 ANQGSEA.

The V call is TRBV7-3, the J call TRBJ2-7; D uncertain. The germline V gene has CDR1 SGHTA and CDR2 FQGTGA. CDR3 length: 11 amino acids. The germline V and J ends were trimmed by 5 bases and 7 bases, with 9 bases remaining between them. The CDR3 spells CASSHPTEQYF. The CDR3 region has the DNA TGTGCCAGCAGCCACCCGACGGAGCAGTACTTC.

Turning to this clone: Given a far larger clone just one base away, this is likely a sequencing read error. The chain couples TRBV6-5 to TRBJ2-3, with 8 bases aligning to TRBD2. Per germline, CDR1 MNHEY and CDR2 SVGAGI. This CDR3 region has 12 residues. J gave up 5 bases and V 7 bases, and 2 bases lay outside the gene matches. This chain's CDR3 is CASNGTRDTQYF. The CDR3 region has the DNA TGTGCCAGCAATGGGACTAGAGATACGCAGTATTTT.

The rearrangement joins TRBV15 to TRBJ1-2; no firm D call. V dropped 1 base and J dropped 1 base, with 4 bases sitting between them. CDR3 size: 13 residues. Per the germline V gene, CDR1 is LNHNV and CDR2 is YYDKDF (reference sequence). The CDR3 protein is CATSRAVNYGYTF. As DNA, the CDR3 is TGTGCCACCAGCAGAGCAGTTAACTATGGCTACACCTTC.

This clone has more than one count but fewer than ten. The chain uses TRBV19 and TRBJ2-6; 9 positions agree with TRBD1. Germline CDR1 reads LNHDA; CDR2 reads SQIVND (reference sequence). This CDR3 region has 17 residues. With 9 bases clipped from V and 0 bases from J, the junction kept 9 bases outside the gene matches. CDR3 protein: CASRTGALGSGANVLTF. CDR3 nucleotides: TGTGCCAGCCGGACAGGGGCTCTAGGCTCTGGGGCCAACGTCCTGACTTTC.

This clone was seen many times. The V call is TRBV19, the J call TRBJ1-2; no clear D gene. Germline V gene lookup returns CDR1 LNHDA and CDR2 SQIVND (reference sequence). The V gene lost 2 bases and the J gene lost 3 bases, with 7 bases spanning the gap. The CDR3 contains 13 residues. The CDR3 protein is CASSINGYYGYTF. DNA for the CDR3: TGTGCCAGTAGTATAAACGGTTACTATGGCTACACCTTC.

Note on this clone: The identical CDR3 is also encoded by other nucleotide sequences in the sample. The J gene is TRBJ1-5, the V gene TRBV28; D is undetermined. V was pared by 4 bases and J by 2 bases, with 3 bases between. CDR1 and CDR2 from the germline V gene are MDHEN and SYDVKM. This CDR3 region has 12 residues. The CDR3 loop is CASSSGNQPQHF. The CDR3 nucleotides read TGTGCCAGCAGTTCAGGCAATCAGCCCCAGCATTTT.

To note about this clone: Other DNA sequences of this sample code for an identical CDR3. The chain uses TRBV7-8 and TRBJ2-1; D possibly corresponds to TRBD2 (5 bases). With 5 bases removed from V and 0 bases from J, the gap between germline ends came to 14 bases. The length of the CDR3 is 16 residues. Germline V lookup: CDR1 SGHVS, CDR2 FQNEAQ. CDR3 nucleotides: TGTGCCAGCAGCCGAACAACGGGGAGCTCCTACAATGAGCAGTTCTTC. Residues: CASSRTTGSSYNEQFF.

The genes are TRBV19 and TRBJ1-1; D is uncertain. Trimming shortened V by 5 bases and J by 0 bases, and 7 bases separated the two germline ends. This CDR3 spans 13 amino acids. Germline loops: CDR1 LNHDA, CDR2 SQIVND (reference sequence). The CDR3 sequence is CASSPQMNTEAFF. The CDR3 nucleotides read TGTGCCAGTAGTCCACAGATGAACACTGAAGCTTTCTTT.

The genes are TRBV5-1 and TRBJ2-7; 9 bases are shared with TRBD1. This CDR3 comprises 15 residues. The germline CDR1 and CDR2 sequences are SGHRS and YFSETQ. V shed 0 bases and J 1 base; nucleotides not matched to a gene: 2. The CDR3 DNA is TGCGCCAGCAGCTTGGATGGGACAGGGTCCTACGAGCAGTACTTC. Translated: CASSLDGTGSYEQYF.

Written as DNA, the CDR3 is TGTGCCAGCAGCCCAAACAGGGGGCGGAGCACTGAAGCTTTCTTT. This encodes CASSPNRGRSTEAFF. J is TRBJ1-1 and V is TRBV7-9, with 9 bases lining up with TRBD1. This CDR3 is built from 15 residues. Germline CDR1 SEHNR, CDR2 FQNEAQ (reference sequence). Germline trimming cut 5 bases from V and 4 bases from J; bases unmatched to any gene: 8.

This clone was found a few times. The CDR3 spells CSVVGQNEKLFF. DNA for the CDR3: TGCAGCGTGGTGGGACAGAACGAAAAACTGTTTTTT. The rearrangement uses TRBV29-1 and TRBJ1-4, with 7 bases identical to TRBD1. The ends lost 6 bases at V and 8 bases at J; junction bases unmatched: 6. Per the germline V gene, CDR1 is SQVTM and CDR2 is ANQGSEA. The CDR3 extends over 12 amino acids.

About this clone: The sample carries other DNA sequences with the same CDR3. The chain links TRBV18 to TRBJ2-7; perhaps D is TRBD1 or TRBD2 (5 bases each). Germline CDR1 and CDR2: KGHSH and LQKENI. V lost 2 bases and J 5 bases, leaving 7 bases between the germline ends. This CDR3 spans 12 amino acids. CDR3 residues: CASSPSGHEQYF. For the CDR3, the DNA is TGTGCCAGCTCACCATCGGGACACGAGCAGTACTTC.

The chain has TRBV5-1 and TRBJ2-4; 9 nucleotides align to TRBD1. The trim removed 0 bases at V and 0 bases at J, leaving 7 bases unmatched. This CDR3 is 18 amino acids long. Germline V gene data show CDR1 as SGHRS and CDR2 as YFSETQ. The CDR3 spells CASSLGTGAPLAKNIQYF. The CDR3 DNA is TGCGCCAGCAGCTTGGGGACAGGGGCTCCCTTAGCCAAAAACATTCAGTACTTC. Using reference TRBV5-1 and TRBJ2-4 for the parts outside the CDR3, the full variable domain is KAGVTQTPRYLIKTRGQQVTLSCSPISGHRSVSWYQQTPGQGLQFLFEYFSETQRNKGNFPGRFSGRQFSNSRSEMNVSTLELGDSALYLCASSLGTGAPLAKNIQYFGAGTRLSVL.

The CDR3 nucleotides read TGTGCCAGCAGCGGAACTAGCGGGAGGCGCACAGATACGCAGTATTTT. The encoded protein is CASSGTSGRRTDTQYF. The rearrangement uses TRBV5-4 and TRBJ2-3; 12 bases line up with TRBD2. Germline CDR1 reads SGHNT; CDR2 reads YYREEE (reference sequence). V trimming: 4 bases; J trimming: 1 base; junction bases outside the gene matches: 4. The CDR3 spans 16 residues. Full variable domain (rest looked up from reference TRBV5-4 and TRBJ2-3): ETGVTQSPTHLIKTRGQQVTLRCSSQSGHNTVSWYQQALGQGPQFIFQYYREEENGRGNFPPRFSGLQFPNYSSELNVNALELDDSALYLCASSGTSGRRTDTQYFGPGTRLTVL.

The chain carries TRBV7-9 and TRBJ2-1; D assignment may be TRBD1 or TRBD2 (5 bases each). This CDR3 comprises 15 residues. V was pared by 5 bases and J by 5 bases, with 16 bases between. The germline V gene has CDR1 SEHNR and CDR2 FQNEAQ (reference sequence). The CDR3, as DNA: TGTGCCAGCAGCCCCCTCCGGGACGGAAACAATGAGCAGTTCTTC. Protein sequence: CASSPLRDGNNEQFF.

The chain links TRBV5-1 to TRBJ1-2, with 8 bases that match TRBD1. This CDR3 has 15 residues. V lost 3 bases to trimming and J lost 4 bases; unmatched junction nucleotides: 8. CDR1 is SGHRS, CDR2 YFSETQ, per germline. In DNA form, the CDR3 reads TGCGCCAGCAGCTGGGACGCAGGGGGCCCCTATGGCTACACCTTC. Residues: CASSWDAGGPYGYTF.

The rearrangement links TRBV29-1 to TRBJ2-5; maybe TRBD2 (5 bases). Trimming removed 6 bases at V and 5 bases at J, with 10 bases between. The CDR3 runs 11 residues. Germline V gives CDR1 SQVTM, CDR2 ANQGSEA. Here the CDR3 DNA reads TGCAGCGTACTACTAGGGGAGACCCAGTACTTC. This sequence encodes CSVLLGETQYF.

The V and J genes are TRBV6-1 and TRBJ2-7; perhaps D is TRBD1 or TRBD2 (5 bases each). CDR3 length: 14 residues. Germline-derived CDR1 and CDR2 are MNHNS and SASEGT. Trimming took 0 bases from V and 0 from J, leaving 6 bases between them. The CDR3: CASSEAGVSYEQYF. The CDR3, as DNA: TGTGCCAGCAGTGAAGCGGGGGTCTCCTACGAGCAGTACTTC.

Here the CDR3 reads CASSPLAGGPVGELFF. CDR3 sequence (DNA): TGTGCCAGCAGCCCTCTAGCGGGAGGGCCAGTCGGGGAGCTGTTTTTT. V usage is TRBV7-9 and J usage is TRBJ2-2; 12 bases are a match to TRBD2. CDR3 length: 16 amino acids. From germline, CDR1 is SEHNR and CDR2 FQNEAQ (reference sequence). The V gene end was trimmed by 5 bases and the J gene end by 7 bases; junction bases not matched to a gene: 8.

As to this clone: Other nucleotide sequences in the sample specify the same CDR3. The CDR3 DNA reads TGCGCCAGCAGCTTGGAAAGGGGGCATACAGATACGCAGTATTTT. It yields the protein CASSLERGHTDTQYF. J is TRBJ2-3 and V is TRBV5-1, with 7 positions matching TRBD1. Germline V CDR1 and CDR2: SGHRS, YFSETQ. With 0 bases clipped from V and 3 bases from J, the junction kept 4 bases outside the gene matches. The CDR3 totals 15 residues. The full variable domain, completed using reference TRBV5-1 and TRBJ2-3, is KAGVTQTPRYLIKTRGQQVTLSCSPISGHRSVSWYQQTPGQGLQFLFEYFSETQRNKGNFPGRFSGRQFSNSRSEMNVSTLELGDSALYLCASSLERGHTDTQYFGPGTRLTVL.

The gene calls are TRBV11-2 and TRBJ2-7, with D maybe TRBD1 (5 bases). Germline V gene lookup returns CDR1 SGHAT and CDR2 FQNNGV. There are 13 residues in the CDR3. V was trimmed by 5 bases and J by 3 bases, leaving 11 bases between them. CDR3 region: CASSVPGIYEQYF. CDR3 bases: TGTGCCAGCAGCGTTCCAGGGATCTACGAGCAGTACTTC.

The chain has TRBV7-9 and TRBJ2-2, with D hard to call. The CDR3 is made up of 13 amino acids. Trimming cost V 3 bases and J 5 bases, with 7 bases left between them. The germline gives CDR1 SEHNR, CDR2 FQNEAQ (reference sequence). The CDR3: CASSFDGTGELFF. The DNA of the CDR3 is TGTGCCAGCAGCTTTGATGGGACCGGGGAGCTGTTTTTT.

The chain joins TRBV9 to TRBJ2-2; 8 positions match TRBD1. The CDR3 has 17 amino acids. With V trimmed by 10 bases and J by 4 bases, 18 bases remained unmatched. CDR1 SGDLS and CDR2 YYNGEE come from the germline V gene. The CDR3 sequence: CASPKDRVANLTGELFF. The CDR3 DNA reads as TGTGCCTCGCCGAAGGACAGGGTAGCGAACCTCACCGGGGAGCTGTTTTTT.

Comment on this clone: Additional DNA sequences in this sample encode the identical CDR3. V is TRBV28 and J is TRBJ2-7; no clear D gene. The CDR3 is 13 residues long. Trimming took 2 bases from V and 2 from J, leaving 7 bases between them. CDR1 is MDHEN and CDR2 is SYDVKM in the germline V gene. CDR3 sequence reads: CASSLGPPYEQYF. The CDR3 nucleotides are TGTGCCAGCAGTTTAGGGCCGCCCTACGAGCAGTACTTC.

This clone was detected only a few times. Other nucleotide sequences in the sample specify the same CDR3. The chain recombines TRBV5-1 with TRBJ2-7; 12 bases align to TRBD2. The CDR3 consists of 15 residues. Germline lookup yields CDR1 SGHRS and CDR2 YFSETQ. The ends lost 0 bases at V and 2 bases at J; junction bases unmatched: 0. The CDR3 here is CASSLGLAGAYEQYF. The CDR3 nucleotides read TGCGCCAGCAGCTTGGGACTAGCGGGAGCCTACGAGCAGTACTTC.

This clone appeared a single time. This rearrangement joins TRBV7-7 to TRBJ2-7; 15 nucleotides line up with TRBD2. V shed 5 bases and J 4 bases; nucleotides not matched to a gene: 6. The CDR3 runs to 16 residues. Germline V CDR1 and CDR2: SSHAT, FNYEAQ (reference sequence). CDR3 nucleotide sequence: TGTGCCAGCAGCCAAGGACTAGCGGGAGGGATATACGAGCAGTACTTC. It codes for CASSQGLAGGIYEQYF. The full variable domain, rest sourced from reference TRBV7-7 and TRBJ2-7, is GAGVSQSPRYKVTKRGQDVTLRCDPISSHATLYWYQQALGQGPEFLTYFNYEAQPDKSGLPSDRFSAERPEGSISTLTIQRTEQRDSAMYRCASSQGLAGGIYEQYFGPGTRLTVT.

The CDR3 DNA reads TGTGCCAGCTCACCACGGACCACCGAGCAGTACTTC. Its protein is CASSPRTTEQYF. V gene TRBV18 combines with J gene TRBJ2-5; no definite D call. The DNA end is a closer match to TRBJ2-7, so the J assignment may be wrong. The germline CDR1 and CDR2 sequences are KGHSH and LQKENI. The CDR3 is made up of 12 amino acids.

The rearrangement uses TRBV7-9 and TRBJ2-7, with D unresolved. The germline gives CDR1 SEHNR, CDR2 FQNEAQ (reference sequence). CDR3 length: 13 amino acids. The V gene lost 3 bases and the J gene lost 4 bases, with 10 bases spanning the gap. In nucleotides, the CDR3 is TGTGCCAGCAGCTTCGGCAGACAATACGAGCAGTACTTC. Translation: CASSFGRQYEQYF.

This clone occurred a few times. This chain links TRBV7-8 with TRBJ1-2, with TRBD1 matching 10 bases. This CDR3 spans 14 amino acids. Germline CDR1 is SGHVS and CDR2 is FQNEAQ. J lost 6 bases, V lost 5 bases, and 6 bases had no gene match. The CDR3 DNA reads as TGTGCCAGCAGCCCGGGACAGGGGAAAAATGGCTACACCTTC. Protein sequence: CASSPGQGKNGYTF. The full variable domain, rest sourced from reference TRBV7-8 and TRBJ1-2, is GAGVSQSPRYKVAKRGQDVALRCDPISGHVSLFWYQQALGQGPEFLTYFQNEAQLDKSGLPSDRFFAERPEGSVSTLKIQRTQQEDSAVYLCASSPGQGKNGYTFGSGTRLTVV.

The rearrangement links TRBV7-2 to TRBJ2-5; tentative D call: TRBD2 (7 bases). The CDR3 runs to 15 residues. Germline assignment: CDR1 SGHTA and CDR2 FQGNSA. Trimming took 5 bases from V and 5 from J, leaving 18 bases between them. CDR3: CASSPHRGGGETQYF. The CDR3 DNA is TGTGCCAGCAGCCCCCATCGGGGAGGGGGGGAGACCCAGTACTTC.